This T cell receptor beta chain appears in the sequencing data of a study of radiotherapy plus CTLA-4 blockade in lung cancer. Repertoires were generated with immunoSEQ multiplex PCR, while TCRdb's copy carries only in-frame clones and drops some. The data hold 50,000 to 85,000 clones, with approximately 83% observed a single time. The CDR3 is 11 residues long. CDR1 is SGHVS and CDR2 is FNYEAQ in the germline V gene. The germline V and J ends were trimmed by 5 bases and 5 bases, with 6 bases remaining between them. The V and J genes are TRBV7-6 and TRBJ2-5; D is undetermined. The source was peripheral blood, collected from a patient treated with radiotherapy plus ipilimumab. The TCR was taken from a human donor with non-small cell lung cancer who had a partial response to radiotherapy plus ipilimumab. CDR3 in amino acids: CASSHRETQYF. The CDR3 DNA follows: TGTGCCAGCAGCCACCGGGAGACCCAGTACTTC.